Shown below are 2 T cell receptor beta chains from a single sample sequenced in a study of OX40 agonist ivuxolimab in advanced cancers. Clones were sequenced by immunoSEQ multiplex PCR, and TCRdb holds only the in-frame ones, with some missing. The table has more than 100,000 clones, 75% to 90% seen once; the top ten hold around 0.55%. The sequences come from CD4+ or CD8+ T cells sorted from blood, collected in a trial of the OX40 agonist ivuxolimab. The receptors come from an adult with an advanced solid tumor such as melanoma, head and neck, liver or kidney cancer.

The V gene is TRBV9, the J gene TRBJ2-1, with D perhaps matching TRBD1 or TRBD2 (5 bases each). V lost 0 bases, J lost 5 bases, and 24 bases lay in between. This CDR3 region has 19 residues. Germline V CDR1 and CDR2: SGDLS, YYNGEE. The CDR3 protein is CASSVDHGTLKGLNNEQFF. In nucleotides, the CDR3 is TGTGCCAGCAGCGTAGACCACGGGACCCTCAAAGGCCTCAACAATGAGCAGTTCTTC.

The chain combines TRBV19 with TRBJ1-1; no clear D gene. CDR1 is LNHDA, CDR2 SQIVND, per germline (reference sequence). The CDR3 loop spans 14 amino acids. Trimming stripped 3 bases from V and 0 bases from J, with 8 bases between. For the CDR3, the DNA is TGTGCCAGTAGTATCCAGGTCATGAACACTGAAGCTTTCTTT. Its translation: CASSIQVMNTEAFF.